This T cell receptor beta chain is from a study of cytomegalovirus exposure and HLA in healthy donors. PCR used 60 Vbeta primers and 13 Jbeta primers. The method was immunoSEQ multiplex PCR; TCRdb's version includes in-frame clones alone and lacks a portion of them. The sample spans some 48,000 clones; the ten largest clones claim 25% to 30%. Trimming removed 4 bases at V and 5 bases at J, with 12 bases between. Germline-derived CDR1 and CDR2 are KGHSH and LQKENI. This CDR3 spans 13 amino acids. Sequencing was carried out using PBMCs. The sequence came from a man aged 40-49 years in good health and CMV-seropositive. This chain uses TRBV18 with TRBJ2-7, with D hard to call. In DNA, the CDR3 is TGTGCCAGCTCACTTCCTGGTACTGACGAGCAGTACTTC. Its translation is CASSLPGTDEQYF.